One T cell receptor (beta chain) is described in this entry. The entry originates in a study of Ad26.COV2.S vaccination and SARS-CoV-2 variants. CDR1 and CDR2 from the germline V gene are SGHAT and FQNNGV. Losses at the gene ends were 5 bases for V and 4 bases for J; bases not matched to a gene: 4. The CDR3 consists of 13 residues. The assay was immunoSEQ multiplex PCR, and TCRdb's table has in-frame clones only and misses some. The sample yields about 680,000 clones, approximately 88% seen once. Indicated treatment: around 19 received Ad26.COV2.S at low or high dose, single or two shots; 5 received placebo; per-sample allocation not given. Sampling was done on day 63 after the first vaccine or placebo injection.

This rearrangement joins TRBV11-2 to TRBJ2-7; 8 nucleotides align to TRBD1. The receptor comes from a person aged 18-60 years who received the Ad26.COV2.S COVID-19 vaccine or a placebo. The input for sequencing was peripheral blood, taken in a trial of Ad26.COV2.S vaccine versus placebo. The DNA of the CDR3 is TGTGCCAGCAGCCTCACAGGGGGATACGAGCAGTACTTC. Encoded protein: CASSLTGGYEQYF.